This entry lists 24 T cell receptor beta chains sequenced from one sample in a study of T cells after yellow fever vaccination. Each CDR3 protein is one row after TCRdb ran MiXCR on the 5' RACE reads. The sample records approximately 330,000 distinct CDR3 sequences, under 15% being singletons. The specimen comprised CD4+ T cells sorted from PBMCs, sampled 15 days after the yellow fever booster vaccination. The receptors here all came from a man younger than 30 who received the YFV17D yellow fever vaccine.

This clonotype came up many times. CDR3 sequence (DNA): TGTGCCAGCAGGGGGACAGGTGATGGCTACACCTTC. Protein product: CASRGTGDGYTF. The genes are TRBV2 and TRBJ1-2, with 8 bases aligning to TRBD1. The germline CDR1 and CDR2 sequences are SNHLY and FYNNEI. This CDR3 contains 12 residues. V shed 6 bases and J 6 bases; nucleotides not matched to a gene: 3.

This chain uses TRBV4-3 with TRBJ1-2, with 8 bases matching TRBD1. V was clipped by 5 bases and J by 6 bases; unmatched bases: 5. In germline, CDR1 is LGHNA, CDR2 YSLEER. The CDR3 is made up of 13 amino acids. CDR3 nucleotide sequence: TGCGCCAGCAGCTCCCGGACAGGGAATGGCTACACCTTC. This gives the protein CASSSRTGNGYTF.

This clonotype was counted many times. J is TRBJ2-6 and V is TRBV6-5; no clear D gene. Germline-derived CDR1 and CDR2 are MNHEY and SVGAGI. There are 19 residues in the CDR3. Trimming left V 4 bases short and J 4 bases short, with 23 bases between. The CDR3 DNA reads as TGTGCCAGCAGTTCCCTGACACGGCGGTATGCATCAGGGGCCAACGTCCTGACTTTC. Protein product: CASSSLTRRYASGANVLTF.

J is TRBJ2-3 and V is TRBV12-3 or TRBV12-4; D is possibly TRBD1 (5 bases). This CDR3 region has 14 residues. V shed 5 bases and J shed 5 bases, with 14 bases lying between them. In DNA form, the CDR3 reads TGTGCCAGCAGTCGCCGACAGCTACGAGATACGCAGTATTTT. This translates into CASSRRQLRDTQYF.

V is TRBV4-3 and J is TRBJ2-1, with TRBD2 identical over 10 bases. V gave up 0 bases and J gave up 9 bases; unmatched junction bases: 8. The CDR3 sequence is 16 residues long. Germline values: CDR1 LGHNA, CDR2 YSLEER. The CDR3 DNA is TGCGCCAGCAGCCAAGATCCCAGCGGGGGGGCTATTGAGCAGTTCTTC. This gives the protein CASSQDPSGGAIEQFF.

This clonotype was counted many times. One junction end disagrees with the germline gene, perhaps due to a read error. V usage is TRBV5-1 and J usage is TRBJ2-2; 8 bases align to TRBD1. The CDR3 covers 14 residues. Per the germline V gene, CDR1 is SGHRS and CDR2 is YFSETQ. The CDR3 coding sequence is TGTGCCAGCAGCCTTGACAGGGGCACCGGGGAGCTGTTTTTT. Translated, it gives CASSLDRGTGELFF.

This clonotype was seen more than once but under ten times. CDR3 sequence: CASSLGSGLGNTEAFF. CDR3 sequence (DNA): TGTGCCAGCAGCTTAGGATCAGGGTTGGGGAACACTGAAGCTTTCTTT. This chain uses TRBV7-9 with TRBJ1-1, with D maybe TRBD1 (5 bases). Germline CDR1 is SEHNR and CDR2 is FQNEAQ (reference sequence). The CDR3 sequence is 16 residues long. The germline V and J ends were trimmed by 1 base and 1 base, with 13 bases remaining between them.

This clonotype was seen more than once but under ten times. The chain joins TRBV9 to TRBJ2-3; TRBD1 aligns across 10 bases. CDR1 SGDLS and CDR2 YYNGEE come from the germline V gene. This CDR3 is 16 amino acids long. Trimming cost V 0 bases and J 4 bases; bases outside gene matches: 5. CDR3: CASSVGQGASADTQYF. DNA for the CDR3: TGTGCCAGCAGCGTAGGACAGGGGGCTAGCGCAGATACGCAGTATTTT.

The chain has TRBV15 and TRBJ2-2; D may be TRBD2 (5 bases). The CDR3 has 17 amino acids. Germline V lookup: CDR1 LNHNV, CDR2 YYDKDF (reference sequence). The germline V and J ends were trimmed by 0 bases and 3 bases, with 14 bases remaining between them. This CDR3 reads CATSRDGSTLYTGELFF. The CDR3 bases are TGTGCCACCAGCAGAGATGGGAGCACGTTGTACACCGGGGAGCTGTTTTTT.

Ten or more counts support this clonotype. The gene calls are TRBV7-2 and TRBJ2-7; 9 nucleotides line up with TRBD1. The CDR3 totals 14 residues. After removal of 7 bases from V and 2 bases from J, the junction contained 6 bases not matched to a gene. The germline CDR1 and CDR2 sequences are SGHTA and FQGNSA. CDR3 DNA sequence: TGTGCCAGCAAACCGGGACAGGGCCCCTACGAGCAGTACTTC. It translates to CASKPGQGPYEQYF.

A few counts support this clonotype. The CDR3 region has the DNA TGTGCCAGCAGCCCCAGACAGGGGCCGGGACAGCCCCAGCATTTT. As protein: CASSPRQGPGQPQHF. The rearrangement joins TRBV7-2 to TRBJ1-5; 8 bases are shared with TRBD1. This CDR3 is 15 amino acids long. The germline V gene encodes CDR1 SGHTA and CDR2 FQGNSA. Unmatched junction bases numbered 10, after V lost 5 bases and J lost 7 bases.

This clonotype has only a few counts. The chain carries TRBV6-6 and TRBJ2-7; D is possibly TRBD1 (5 bases). Germline CDR1 MNHNY, CDR2 SVGAGI (reference sequence). The CDR3 contains 16 residues. V was cut by 0 bases and J by 5 bases, with 17 bases left in between. CDR3 in amino acids: CASSYSMARVVHEQYF. The CDR3 DNA reads TGTGCCAGCAGTTACTCGATGGCCAGGGTTGTCCACGAGCAGTACTTC.

The CDR3 nucleotides read TGTGCCAGCAGACTAGCGGGGGTCAACGAGCAGTACGTC. This sequence encodes CASRLAGVNEQYV. This chain links TRBV6-2 or TRBV6-3 with TRBJ2-7, with 11 bases aligning to TRBD2. After removal of 6 bases from V and 5 bases from J, the junction contained 3 bases not matched to a gene. The CDR3 spans 13 residues. Germline-derived CDR1 and CDR2 are MNHEY and SVGEGT.

The chain carries TRBV6-1 and TRBJ2-1, with D perhaps assigned TRBD1 or TRBD2 (6 bases each). CDR3 size: 18 residues. From germline, CDR1 is MNHNS and CDR2 SASEGT. V was shortened by 1 base and J by 4 bases, with 20 bases between the two germline ends. The CDR3 loop reads CASSEVGGRDQTYNEQFF. The DNA for the CDR3 is TGTGCCAGCAGTGAAGTGGGGGGCAGGGACCAAACATACAATGAGCAGTTCTTC.

This clonotype appeared a few times. The chain carries TRBV20-1 and TRBJ2-1; D could derive from TRBD1 or TRBD2 (5 bases each). The germline V gene encodes CDR1 DFQATT and CDR2 SNEGSKA (reference sequence). V shed 0 bases and J shed 8 bases, with 8 bases lying between them. The CDR3 loop spans 12 amino acids. DNA of the CDR3: TGCAGTGCTAGAGAGGGGGTGGATGAGCAGTTCTTC. It translates to CSAREGVDEQFF.

Ten or more counts support this clonotype. This chain joins TRBV20-1 and TRBJ2-3; D not resolved. Per the germline V gene, CDR1 is DFQATT and CDR2 is SNEGSKA (reference sequence). This CDR3 is 15 amino acids long. Trimming cost V 3 bases and J 0 bases, with 13 bases left between them. This chain's CDR3 is CSARSAVTSTDTQYF. CDR3 coding DNA: TGCAGTGCTAGGTCCGCGGTGACTAGCACAGATACGCAGTATTTT.

The table lists this clonotype with a few counts. V gene TRBV7-2 combines with J gene TRBJ1-6; perhaps TRBD1 as D (6 bases). Between the trimmed V and J ends, which lost 5 bases and 9 bases, there was a span of 17 bases. The CDR3 runs to 15 residues. The V gene's germline CDR1 is SGHTA and CDR2 FQGNSA. In DNA, the CDR3 is TGTGCCAGCAGCGCATCAGGGGAAACTTTTTCACCCCTCCACTTT. As protein: CASSASGETFSPLHF.

The V and J genes are TRBV14 and TRBJ2-5; D could derive from TRBD1 or TRBD2 (6 bases each). Germline loops: CDR1 SGHDN, CDR2 FVKESK. Trimming took off 5 bases at V and 6 bases at J, with 10 bases between the two ends. The CDR3 covers 12 residues. The DNA for the CDR3 is TGTGCCAGCAGCAAGGGGGGACAGACCCAGTACTTC. Translating it yields CASSKGGQTQYF.

This clonotype has just a few counts. This chain uses TRBV4-3 with TRBJ1-4, with TRBD1 identical over 9 bases. Trimming took 1 base from V and 7 from J; bases not matched to a gene: 7. Germline lookup yields CDR1 LGHNA and CDR2 YSLEER. The CDR3 has 16 residues. The CDR3 coding sequence is TGCGCCAGCAGCCAAGCGTTAAGACAGGGGGTTGAAAAACTGTTTTTT. This translates into CASSQALRQGVEKLFF.

The chain couples TRBV24-1 to TRBJ1-1; D gene unclear. The germline V gene has CDR1 KGHDR and CDR2 SFDVKD. This CDR3 contains 14 residues. V lost 4 bases and J lost 4, with 12 bases in between. The CDR3 loop reads CATSDRPRSTEAFF. In DNA form, the CDR3 reads TGTGCCACCAGTGACCGACCCCGGAGCACTGAAGCTTTCTTT.

The chain carries TRBV2 and TRBJ2-3; weak D call: TRBD2 (6 bases). Germline V CDR1 and CDR2: SNHLY, FYNNEI. The V and J ends lost 5 bases and 0 bases respectively, with 12 bases between them. CDR3 length: 15 residues. CDR3 residues: CASSSMGLSTDTQYF. The DNA of the CDR3 is TGTGCCAGCAGTTCCATGGGACTGAGCACAGATACGCAGTATTTT.

This clonotype was counted ten times or more. This CDR3 reads CSAAGLAGGRNKAQYF. The CDR3 nucleotides read TGCAGTGCGGCGGGACTAGCGGGGGGACGCAATAAGGCCCAGTACTTC. The rearrangement uses TRBV20-1 and TRBJ2-5; TRBD2 matches at 15 bases. After removal of 6 bases from V and 9 bases from J, the junction contained 14 bases not matched to a gene. This CDR3 is built from 16 residues. Germline loops: CDR1 DFQATT, CDR2 SNEGSKA (reference sequence).

Here the CDR3 reads CASSLDRVGNEQFF. In DNA, the CDR3 is TGTGCCAGCAGTTTAGACAGGGTGGGGAATGAGCAGTTCTTC. The rearrangement links TRBV7-3 to TRBJ2-1, with 7 bases fitting TRBD1. The germline V gene encodes CDR1 SGHTA and CDR2 FQGTGA. The trim removed 6 bases at V and 7 bases at J, leaving 9 bases unmatched. This CDR3 has 14 residues.

This clonotype was counted many times. V and J are TRBV29-1 and TRBJ1-1; the match to TRBD1 covers 10 bases. Germline CDR1 and CDR2: SQVTM and ANQGSEA. The CDR3 runs to 13 residues. Trimming took 6 bases from V and 5 from J; bases not matched to a gene: 6. CDR3 protein: CSVAPGQGTEAFF. CDR3 nucleotide sequence: TGCAGCGTGGCACCGGGACAGGGGACTGAAGCTTTCTTT.